This TCR beta chain derives from a study of tumor-infiltrating lymphocytes in localized non-small cell lung cancer. As for the study in general: From each patient, both tumor and uninvolved lung, non-adjacent to tumor, were sampled. General study results and limits: Different pieces of the same tissue went to different assays, confounding technical variation with intratumor heterogeneity.

Method: immunoSEQ multiplex PCR; TCRdb's copy keeps in-frame clones and lacks some. This table holds approximately 9,600 clones, under 80% found once. With regard to this clone: The antigen is not known.

This receptor was taken from a human donor with non-small cell lung cancer. Sequencing used uninvolved lung tissue not adjacent to the tumor.

In nucleotides, the CDR3 is TGTGCCAGTACGGATCCAAGCACAGATACGCAGTATTTT. It translates to CASTDPSTDTQYF. The chain carries TRBV19 and TRBJ2-3; no clear D. Per the germline V gene, CDR1 is LNHDA and CDR2 is SQIVND (reference sequence). The CDR3 loop spans 13 amino acids. The ends were cut back, 7 bases at V and 0 bases at J, with 8 bases in the middle.